This TCR beta chain was profiled in a study of blood T cell repertoires in COVID-19. This CDR3 has 13 residues. The V end was cut by 5 bases, the J end by 15 bases, with 20 bases between. The germline gives CDR1 MRHNA, CDR2 SNTAGT. Using immunoSEQ multiplex PCR, the repertoire was profiled, and TCRdb retains in-frame clones only, with some absent. The data contain roughly 250,000 clones, around 87% of them seen just once; the ten biggest clones take up approximately 2.3%. The receptor was isolated from a woman aged 45-59 years with acute or convalescent COVID-19. The rearrangement uses TRBV6-4 and TRBJ2-1, with D maybe TRBD1 (5 bases). The source material was peripheral blood. The CDR3 nucleotides read TGTGCCAGCAGTCGCTACCTAGGGGCCCTCTTGTTCTTC. Translating it yields CASSRYLGALLFF.